This T cell receptor (beta chain) was recovered during a study of CXCR3-negative and CXCR3-positive naive CD8 T cells. Study findings and constraints: Cryopreserved cells partially lost CXCR3 expression, and fresh PBMCs were used in most assays.

Libraries were UMI-labeled 5' RACE TRB cDNA. TCRdb reprocessed the 5' RACE reads and reports one entry per CDR3 protein, with no DNA. Across 100,000 to 150,000 distinct CDR3 sequences, the top ten clones capture approximately 0.46% of the sample. With regard to this clonotype: Its antigen remains unknown.

The CDR3 runs to 16 residues. Germline lookup yields CDR1 LGHNT and CDR2 FRNRAP. The receptor comes from a human donor in good health. Some clones in this sample may be carry-over from other donors' samples. Specimen: naive CXCR3- CD8+ T cells from blood. Noted subset: CD45RO-CCR7+CD27+CD95- naive CD8+ T cells lacking CXCR3 (TNR3-). The J gene is TRBJ2-1, the V gene TRBV12-5; TCRdb proposes TRBD1, but this gene call is untestable without DNA. The CDR3 is CASGPTAQGSYNEQFF.